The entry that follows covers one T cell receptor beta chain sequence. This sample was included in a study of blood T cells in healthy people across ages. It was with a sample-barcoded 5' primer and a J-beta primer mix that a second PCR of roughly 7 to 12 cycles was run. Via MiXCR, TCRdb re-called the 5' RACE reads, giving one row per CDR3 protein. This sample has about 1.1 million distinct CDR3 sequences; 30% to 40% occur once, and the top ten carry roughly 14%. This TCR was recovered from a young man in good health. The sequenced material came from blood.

CDR3 amino acids: CSARGNRGMNTEAFF. The CDR3 region has the DNA TGCAGTGCTAGAGGGAACAGGGGAATGAACACTGAAGCTTTCTTT. The rearrangement links TRBV20-1 to TRBJ1-1, with 7 bases identical to TRBD1. Germline CDR1 and CDR2: DFQATT and SNEGSKA (reference sequence). This CDR3 comprises 15 residues. The J segment lost 0 bases and the V segment lost 1 base, leaving 5 bases of the junction unmatched.